This entry lists 32 T cell receptor beta chains sequenced from one sample in a study of T cells in Graves' hyperthyroidism and ophthalmopathy. Using RNA transcripts as the source, TCR beta CDR3 regions were amplified. An initial round of RT-PCR targeting the TCR CDR3 relied on the HTBI primer set. Using its own MiXCR run on the multiplex PCR reads, TCRdb lists one record per CDR3 protein. The repertoire includes about 500,000 distinct CDR3 sequences, over 15% of them detected once, and more than 15% sits in the top ten. The sample was blood. Receptor source: a woman aged 18-29 years with Graves' hyperthyroidism.

This chain links TRBV7-8 with TRBJ2-3; 11 bases are a match to TRBD2. V dropped 3 bases and J dropped 0; count of bases not matched to a gene: 5. The CDR3 loop spans 17 amino acids. Per germline, CDR1 SGHVS and CDR2 FQNEAQ. The CDR3 DNA is TGTGCCAGCAGCTTGACTAGCGGGACAACTAGCACAGATACGCAGTATTTT. Protein: CASSLTSGTTSTDTQYF.

This clonotype turned up a few times. The junction differs from germline at one of its ends, possibly a read error. The V and J genes are TRBV4-1 and TRBJ1-2; 7 nucleotides line up with TRBD1. The CDR3 runs 15 residues. Germline V gene lookup returns CDR1 MGHRA and CDR2 YSYEKL. The CDR3: CASSQVDRDNHGYTF. CDR3 bases: TGCGCCAGCAGCCAAGTCGACAGGGATAACCATGGCTACACCTTC.

This clonotype was detected a few times. This chain connects TRBV20-1 to TRBJ2-1, with D perhaps given as TRBD1 or TRBD2 (5 bases each). The length of the CDR3 is 14 residues. CDR1 and CDR2 (germline): DFQATT, SNEGSKA (reference sequence). V was pared by 5 bases and J by 9 bases, with 20 bases between. DNA of the CDR3: TGCAGTGCTCCCCAGGCCCAAAGTGGGGGTGAGCAGTTCTTC. It encodes CSAPQAQSGGEQFF.

This clonotype was counted many times. The rearrangement uses TRBV2 and TRBJ2-5; 14 bases line up with TRBD2. This CDR3 contains 15 residues. V gave up 7 bases and J gave up 3 bases; unmatched junction bases: 4. CDR1 is SNHLY and CDR2 is FYNNEI in the germline V gene. In nucleotides, the CDR3 is TGTGCCAGCAATCCGACTAGCGGGAGGGAAGAGACCCAGTACTTC. Residues: CASNPTSGREETQYF.

The chain employs TRBV5-1 and TRBJ2-3, with TRBD2 matching over 12 bases. Germline CDR1 and CDR2: SGHRS and YFSETQ. V shed 5 bases, J shed 2 bases, and the junction held 6 bases outside the gene matches. The CDR3 spans 16 residues. CDR3 bases: TGCGCCAGCAGACCGGGACTAGCGGGCTACACAGATACGCAGTATTTT. This sequence encodes CASRPGLAGYTDTQYF.

This clonotype has more than one count but fewer than ten. The chain is built from TRBV4-1 and TRBJ2-5; 12 bases fit TRBD2. Trimming removed 4 bases from V and 2 bases from J; junction bases left unmatched: 5. Looked up from germline, CDR1 is MGHRA and CDR2 is YSYEKL. The CDR3 runs to 16 residues. CDR3: CASSRAGLAGQETQYF. As DNA, the CDR3 is TGCGCCAGCAGCCGGGCCGGACTAGCGGGACAAGAGACCCAGTACTTC.

The sample holds many counts of this clonotype. The rearrangement uses TRBV2 and TRBJ2-1, with unresolved D. V lost 1 base to trimming and J lost 0 bases, with 10 bases between them. The CDR3 totals 16 residues. In germline, CDR1 is SNHLY, CDR2 FYNNEI. The DNA of the CDR3 is TGTGCCAGCAGTGAAGTTGCGCCGAGCTCCTACAATGAGCAGTTCTTC. Its protein product is CASSEVAPSSYNEQFF. The full variable domain, rest sourced from reference TRBV2 and TRBJ2-1, is EPEVTQTPSHQVTQMGQEVILRCVPISNHLYFYWYRQILGQKVEFLVSFYNNEISEKSEIFDDQFSVERPDGSNFTLKIRSTKLEDSAMYFCASSEVAPSSYNEQFFGPGTRLTVL.

This clonotype was seen ten or more times. V usage is TRBV11-2 and J usage is TRBJ2-1; 10 nucleotides agree with TRBD2. This CDR3 has 15 amino acids. The V gene's germline CDR1 is SGHAT and CDR2 FQNNGV. With 4 bases clipped from V and 6 bases from J, the junction kept 6 bases outside the gene matches. The CDR3 sequence: CASSSLAGAVNEQFF. CDR3 bases: TGTGCCAGCAGCTCGCTAGCGGGAGCTGTCAATGAGCAGTTCTTC.

This clonotype was observed a handful of times. This chain uses TRBV7-2 with TRBJ2-7, with TRBD1 matching 12 bases. The germline V gene has CDR1 SGHTA and CDR2 FQGNSA. Losses at the gene ends were 5 bases for V and 9 bases for J; bases not matched to a gene: 5. CDR3 size: 13 residues. CDR3 coding DNA: TGTGCCAGCAGCGGGGGACAGGGGGCTGGGCAGTACTTC. Translated: CASSGGQGAGQYF. The full variable domain, completed using reference TRBV7-2 and TRBJ2-7, is GAGVSQSPSNKVTEKGKDVELRCDPISGHTALYWYRQSLGQGLEFLIYFQGNSAPDKSGLPSDRFSAERTGGSVSTLTIQRTQQEDSAVYLCASSGGQGAGQYFGPGTRLTVT.

The V call is TRBV7-2, the J call TRBJ1-1; D gene uncertain. CDR1 SGHTA and CDR2 FQGNSA come from the germline V gene. The V and J ends lost 1 base and 0 bases respectively, with 9 bases between them. The CDR3 is 15 amino acids. The CDR3 coding sequence is TGTGCCAGCAGCTTAGTCTCCAGTATGAACACTGAAGCTTTCTTT. It encodes CASSLVSSMNTEAFF. The complete variable domain, with remaining parts taken from reference TRBV7-2 and TRBJ1-1, reads GAGVSQSPSNKVTEKGKDVELRCDPISGHTALYWYRQSLGQGLEFLIYFQGNSAPDKSGLPSDRFSAERTGGSVSTLTIQRTQQEDSAVYLCASSLVSSMNTEAFFGQGTRLTVV.

The table lists this clonotype with many counts. The chain recombines TRBV5-5 with TRBJ2-3, with 7 positions matching TRBD2. Germline values: CDR1 SGHKS, CDR2 YYEKEE (reference sequence). This CDR3 comprises 17 residues. The ends lost 2 bases at V and 2 bases at J; junction bases unmatched: 11. The chain's CDR3 is CASSFAGAPGFTDTQYF. CDR3 nucleotides: TGTGCCAGCAGCTTCGCGGGAGCGCCGGGATTCACAGATACGCAGTATTTT.

This clonotype was detected many times. J is TRBJ1-5 and V is TRBV6-1; maybe TRBD1 (6 bases). This CDR3 has 14 residues. V shed 11 bases and J shed 0 bases, with 14 bases lying between them. Germline CDR1 reads MNHNS; CDR2 reads SASEGT. CDR3 in DNA: TGTGCCGTCAAAGGGGGAAATAGCAATCAGCCCCAGCATTTT. Residues: CAVKGGNSNQPQHF.

The chain joins TRBV5-1 to TRBJ2-3; 11 nucleotides match TRBD2. J lost 5 bases, V lost 0 bases, and 8 bases had no gene match. The CDR3 sequence is 17 residues long. Germline V gives CDR1 SGHRS, CDR2 YFSETQ. The CDR3 DNA follows: TGCGCCAGCAGCTTGGAACTAGCGGGAGCTGTAGGAGATACGCAGTATTTT. It yields the protein CASSLELAGAVGDTQYF.

The sample holds a few counts of this clonotype. The chain couples TRBV6-1 to TRBJ2-1; TRBD2 might be the D (6 bases). The CDR3 runs 15 residues. V dropped 7 bases and J dropped 3 bases, with 16 bases sitting between them. Germline V gene data show CDR1 as MNHNS and CDR2 as SASEGT. The CDR3 region has the DNA TGTGCCAGCAAAGGTCTAGCGAAAAACTACAATGAGCAGTTCTTC. Translating gives CASKGLAKNYNEQFF.

There are a few counts of this clonotype. This chain links TRBV6-2 or TRBV6-3 with TRBJ2-7; D perhaps matches TRBD2 (5 bases). This CDR3 is 13 amino acids long. Per germline, CDR1 MNHEY and CDR2 SVGEGT. V lost 7 bases, J lost 2 bases, and 12 bases lay in between. The CDR3 DNA reads as TGTGCCAGCAAGAGGGCCGCACCCTACGAGCAGTACTTC. This gives the protein CASKRAAPYEQYF.

This clonotype was counted a few times. The chain uses TRBV20-1 and TRBJ2-2; tentative D call: TRBD1 (5 bases). The V gene's germline CDR1 is DFQATT and CDR2 SNEGSKA (reference sequence). Trimming shortened V by 6 bases and J by 0 bases, and 14 bases separated the two germline ends. This CDR3 region has 15 residues. In DNA form, the CDR3 reads TGCAGTGCGTCCTTGACAGAATCGAACACCGGGGAGCTGTTTTTT. Its translation is CSASLTESNTGELFF.

This clonotype came up a few times. The CDR3, as DNA: TGCAGTGCTAGTGCGCCGAGACTAGCGGTCTTAGATACGCAGTATTTT. It translates to CSASAPRLAVLDTQYF. The rearrangement joins TRBV20-1 to TRBJ2-3, with 9 bases identical to TRBD2. V lost 3 bases, J lost 5 bases, and 12 bases stayed unmatched. This CDR3 has 16 residues. CDR1 is DFQATT, CDR2 SNEGSKA, per germline (reference sequence).

The chain employs TRBV4-3 and TRBJ1-3; D call uncertain. CDR1 and CDR2 (germline): LGHNA, YSLEER. Trimming pared 1 base from V and 0 bases from J, leaving 19 bases between. The CDR3 extends over 19 amino acids. CDR3 nucleotide sequence: TGCGCCAGCAGCCAAGCCCCGAATCGGGGATACAACTCTGGAAACACCATATATTTT. Translated: CASSQAPNRGYNSGNTIYF.

The J gene is TRBJ2-1, the V gene TRBV18, with 13 bases lining up with TRBD2. V gave up 6 bases and J gave up 8 bases; unmatched junction bases: 10. The CDR3 runs 16 residues. The V gene's germline CDR1 is KGHSH and CDR2 LQKENI. The chain's CDR3 is CASSPGLAGEVYEQFF. The CDR3 DNA reads TGTGCCAGCTCCCCCGGACTAGCGGGAGAGGTCTATGAGCAGTTCTTC.

In this sample, this clonotype turned up many times. The chain uses TRBV4-3 and TRBJ2-3; the D gene is possibly TRBD1 (6 bases). Per the germline V gene, CDR1 is LGHNA and CDR2 is YSLEER. This CDR3 has 13 amino acids. Trimming cost V 0 bases and J 6 bases, with 7 bases left between them. In DNA form, the CDR3 reads TGCGCCAGCAGCCAAGAAAGGGGGGATACGCAGTATTTT. Amino acid sequence: CASSQERGDTQYF.

Ten or more counts support this clonotype. This chain joins TRBV6-2 or TRBV6-3 and TRBJ1-2; no clear D gene. The CDR3 has 13 residues. The germline CDR1 and CDR2 sequences are MNHEY and SVGEGT. The germline V and J ends were trimmed by 8 bases and 4 bases, with 14 bases remaining between them. CDR3 in amino acids: CASGSGSTYGYTF. The CDR3 DNA is TGTGCCAGCGGCTCGGGTTCCACCTATGGCTACACCTTC.

This clonotype appeared many times. This chain uses TRBV20-1 with TRBJ2-5, with D perhaps given as TRBD1 or TRBD2 (5 bases each). The CDR3 has 13 residues. CDR1 is DFQATT, CDR2 SNEGSKA, per germline (reference sequence). V lost 0 bases, J lost 5 bases, and 10 bases lay in between. This CDR3 reads CSARDGGRETQYF. Here the CDR3 DNA reads TGCAGTGCTAGAGATGGGGGTCGGGAGACCCAGTACTTC.

V gene TRBV7-9 combines with J gene TRBJ1-1; D is uncertain. V lost 7 bases to trimming and J lost 0 bases, with 9 bases between them. Germline loops: CDR1 SEHNR, CDR2 FQNEAQ (reference sequence). This CDR3 spans 13 amino acids. Here the CDR3 reads CASKEVMNTEAFF. The CDR3 DNA reads TGTGCCAGCAAGGAAGTTATGAACACTGAAGCTTTCTTT. The full variable domain, rest sourced from reference TRBV7-9 and TRBJ1-1, is DTGVSQNPRHKITKRGQNVTFRCDPISEHNRLYWYRQTLGQGPEFLTYFQNEAQLEKSRLLSDRFSAERPKGSFSTLEIQRTEQGDSAMYLCASKEVMNTEAFFGQGTRLTVV.

Only a few counts were recorded for this clonotype. The chain has TRBV28 and TRBJ2-7, with 8 bases fitting TRBD2. The CDR3 is 17 residues long. With V trimmed by 4 bases and J by 0 bases, 11 bases remained unmatched. CDR1 MDHEN and CDR2 SYDVKM come from the germline V gene. CDR3 sequence (DNA): TGTGCCAGCAGTTCCCCCCCCGGGACTAGGAGCTCCTACGAGCAGTACTTC. Residues: CASSSPPGTRSSYEQYF.

The DNA of the CDR3 is TGTGCCAGCAGTTTCTACCAATATGGCTACACCTTC. It encodes CASSFYQYGYTF. This chain links TRBV12-3 or TRBV12-4 with TRBJ1-2; no clear D gene. This CDR3 contains 12 residues. V shed 3 bases and J shed 5 bases, with 7 bases lying between them.

This clonotype came up a few times. The chain uses TRBV4-3 and TRBJ1-1; TRBD1 matches 7 bases. J was trimmed by 1 base and V by 9 bases; bases with no gene match: 5. The CDR3 loop spans 13 amino acids. Per germline, CDR1 LGHNA and CDR2 YSLEER. CDR3 sequence: CASTTGSNTEAFF. CDR3 nucleotides: TGCGCCAGTACGACAGGGTCGAACACTGAAGCTTTCTTT.

This chain joins TRBV18 and TRBJ2-3; 12 nucleotides agree with TRBD2. Germline V gene data show CDR1 as KGHSH and CDR2 as LQKENI. The CDR3 is made up of 17 amino acids. V was clipped by 4 bases and J by 4 bases; unmatched bases: 9. The CDR3 nucleotides are TGTGCCAGCTCACTCCTCCGACTAGCGGGAGTGGCAGATACGCAGTATTTT. This encodes CASSLLRLAGVADTQYF.

This clonotype has just a few counts. This chain uses TRBV29-1 with TRBJ1-1; 7 positions agree with TRBD1. Trimming cost V 4 bases and J 4 bases; bases outside gene matches: 3. The CDR3 has 12 amino acids. The germline V gene has CDR1 SQVTM and CDR2 ANQGSEA. The chain's CDR3 is CSVVAGGTEAFF. The CDR3 DNA is TGCAGCGTTGTTGCAGGGGGCACTGAAGCTTTCTTT. Drawing the rest from reference TRBV29-1 and TRBJ1-1, the complete variable domain is SAVISQKPSRDICQRGTSLTIQCQVDSQVTMMFWYRQQPGQSLTLIATANQGSEATYESGFVIDKFPISRPNLTFSTLTVSNMSPEDSSIYLCSVVAGGTEAFFGQGTRLTVV.

This clonotype was counted many times. The chain employs TRBV25-1 and TRBJ2-3; TRBD1 or TRBD2 may be the D gene (5 bases each). Germline CDR1 is MGHDK and CDR2 is SYGVNS. V lost 2 bases to trimming and J lost 7 bases, with 19 bases between them. The CDR3 has 16 amino acids. The CDR3: CASSERGATPPYTQYF. CDR3 DNA: TGTGCCAGCAGTGAACGAGGGGCCACCCCTCCATATACGCAGTATTTT.

In this sample, this clonotype turned up many times. The V and J genes are TRBV5-1 and TRBJ2-3, with D possibly matching TRBD1 (5 bases). The length of the CDR3 is 15 residues. Trimming left V 5 bases short and J 0 bases short, with 13 bases between. Germline V gives CDR1 SGHRS, CDR2 YFSETQ. The CDR3 loop is CASRGQGSSTDTQYF. The DNA of the CDR3 is TGCGCCAGCAGAGGTCAGGGCTCTAGCACAGATACGCAGTATTTT.

This clonotype was counted a single time. The chain uses TRBV14 and TRBJ1-5, with TRBD1 as a possible D gene (5 bases). CDR1 SGHDN and CDR2 FVKESK come from the germline V gene. Trimming took 0 bases from V and 10 from J, leaving 10 bases between them. This CDR3 region has 13 residues. DNA of the CDR3: TGTGCCAGCAGCCAAGATTTAAGGGACCCCCAGCATTTT. This gives the protein CASSQDLRDPQHF.

The CDR3 loop reads CASSPRTKPTGELFF. Written as DNA, the CDR3 is TGTGCCAGCAGTCCACGGACAAAGCCCACCGGGGAGCTGTTTTTT. The genes are TRBV6-1 and TRBJ2-2; D may be TRBD1 (5 bases). Germline CDR1 and CDR2: MNHNS and SASEGT. V lost 5 bases and J 4 bases, leaving 14 bases between the germline ends. This CDR3 has 15 residues.